The 6 T cell receptor beta chains below were found in one sample sequenced in a study of regulatory dendritic cells for organ transplantation. CFSE-labeled sorted T cells met regulatory or mature dendritic cells for roughly 5 days. The data were produced by immunoSEQ multiplex PCR, yet TCRdb's version contains in-frame clones alone and is incomplete. Seen here are about 18,000 clones, over 75% observed once, and the top ten hold 3.2%. What these receptors recognize is not known. Sequenced input: memory CD4+ T cells from blood cultured with regulatory dendritic cells. Subset: CD45RO+ memory T cells. The receptor source for this set is a human donor in good health.

In DNA form, the CDR3 reads TGTGCCAGCAGTCGCCAGGGGCGTTCCATCCAGTTCTTC. Translating it yields CASSRQGRSIQFF. The gene calls are TRBV6-1 and TRBJ2-1; TRBD1 might be the D (6 bases). The germline V gene has CDR1 MNHNS and CDR2 SASEGT. The germline V and J ends were trimmed by 5 bases and 13 bases, with 18 bases remaining between them. There are 13 residues in the CDR3.

The chain links TRBV7-2 to TRBJ1-2; TRBD1 might be the D (5 bases). Trimming stripped 2 bases from V and 5 bases from J, with 12 bases between. The CDR3 sequence is 14 residues long. In germline, CDR1 is SGHTA, CDR2 FQGNSA. CDR3 protein: CASSLIPRAYGYTF. As DNA, the CDR3 is TGTGCCAGCAGCTTAATTCCCAGGGCATATGGCTACACCTTC.

In its sample, this clone was seen a few times. The chain joins TRBV2 to TRBJ2-3; 9 nucleotides agree with TRBD2. The junction had 5 bases not matched to a gene; V was cut back by 4 bases and J by 3 bases. Germline V CDR1 and CDR2: SNHLY, FYNNEI. The CDR3 extends over 15 amino acids. Here the CDR3 reads CASSGPSGATDTQYF. CDR3 DNA sequence: TGTGCCAGCAGTGGGCCTAGCGGGGCGACAGATACGCAGTATTTT.

The CDR3 DNA reads TGTGCCACCCAACCCCCGGGGCGTGGGGGCTACACCTTC. This gives the protein CATQPPGRGGYTF. This chain uses TRBV18 with TRBJ1-2; D perhaps matches TRBD1 (5 bases). There are 13 residues in the CDR3. Trimming took 10 bases from V and 8 from J, leaving 20 bases between them. Germline-derived CDR1 and CDR2 are KGHSH and LQKENI.

The chain carries TRBV27 and TRBJ2-7; 7 bases fit TRBD1. V lost 3 bases, J lost 7 bases, and 9 bases stayed unmatched. The CDR3 loop spans 14 amino acids. Germline V gene data show CDR1 as MNHEY and CDR2 as SMNVEV (reference sequence). In DNA, the CDR3 is TGTGCCAGCAGTTTTGGGACAGTCCCCCGGGAGCAGTACTTC. Its translation is CASSFGTVPREQYF.

The gene calls are TRBV19 and TRBJ1-2; D remains ambiguous. The CDR3 contains 15 residues. The germline V and J ends were trimmed by 0 bases and 7 bases, with 15 bases remaining between them. Germline V lookup: CDR1 LNHDA, CDR2 SQIVND (reference sequence). The CDR3 DNA is TGTGCCAGTAGTATAGATCTCCGTCTACTGAGTGGCTACACCTTC. Translation: CASSIDLRLLSGYTF.